This T cell receptor (beta chain) was captured in a study of cytomegalovirus exposure and HLA in healthy donors. Overall study findings and caveats: The study labeled about 160 TCR beta chains cytomegalovirus-associated.

PCR involved 60 Vbeta and 13 Jbeta primers. The method was immunoSEQ multiplex PCR; TCRdb's version includes in-frame clones alone and lacks a portion of them. This sample has roughly 100,000 clones, with 83% found just once. As regards this clone: Its antigen is as yet unknown.

The germline gives CDR1 PRHDT, CDR2 FYEKMQ (reference sequence). The V end was cut by 5 bases, the J end by 4 bases, with 9 bases between. The CDR3 runs to 12 residues. The source of this sequence is a man between 18 and 35 years old in good health and CMV-seronegative. The chain uses TRBV13 and TRBJ2-7; D might be TRBD1 (5 bases). Sequenced sample: PBMCs. CDR3 bases: TGTGCCAGCAGCCAACAGGCTTACGAGCAGTACTTC. It encodes CASSQQAYEQYF.